This T cell receptor (beta chain) was recorded in a study of cytomegalovirus exposure and HLA in healthy donors. For the study at large: A previous analysis identified 100 million to 120 million unique TCR beta sequences derived from around 200 million T cells. Ancestry clustering placed around four fifths of approximately 420 genotyped donors in the Caucasian-associated cluster.

The V and J ends lost 5 bases and 4 bases respectively, with 14 bases between them. Per germline, CDR1 MNHEY and CDR2 SVGAGI. This CDR3 spans 14 amino acids. The PCR had 60 Vbeta and 13 Jbeta primers. Sequencing was performed with immunoSEQ multiplex PCR; in TCRdb, only in-frame clones are kept and a portion is missing. The sample has 45,000 to 70,000 clones. The receptor comes from a woman in her 30s in good health and CMV-seropositive. The sample consisted of PBMCs. The rearrangement joins TRBV6-5 to TRBJ1-1, with D perhaps matching TRBD1 (6 bases). The CDR3 here is CASSTPRGGTEAFF. The DNA of the CDR3 is TGTGCCAGCAGTACCCCGAGGGGGGGCACTGAAGCTTTCTTT.